Sequencing of this T cell receptor beta chain was carried out in a study of T cell responses to AZD1222 COVID-19 vaccine (dated by TCRdb to about 2021). Background for the entire study: TCR sequencing was performed for 230 to 250 trial participants, of whom about 210 were given two doses of AZD1222 and 26 were given two doses of MenACWY control vaccine. Trial participants were enrolled by age into subgroups of 18-55, 56-69 and 70-plus years, and around 150, 29 and 61 TCR-sequenced participants, respectively, were included in these subgroups.

The intended sense of this specimen's time point label: about 28 days (+/-7) after the second vaccine dose. Because spike-specific TCR depth and breadth did not differ between the two schedules, AZD1222 recipients who got a second dose at roughly 4 weeks were pooled with those who got a second dose at roughly 12 weeks. Vaccinee samples were obtained from the UK trials COV001 and COV002, which included a single-blind randomized controlled phase 2/3 trial of AZD1222 (ChAdOx1 nCoV-19) in healthy adults. Trial participant PBMC samples were collected at day 0 and day 28 after the second dose for TCRbeta chain sequencing. Results and caveats for the whole study, not just this receptor: CD4 TCRs associated with the vaccine covered the entire spike protein, and the dominant responses were in regions 160-218 and 743-854. Reportedly, almost half of the unique spike-specific TCRs recognized epitopes lying outside the regions that are mutated in the B.1.351 and B.1.1.7 variants. Participants were mostly white British and included more females than males, and it was suggested by the authors that clonal diversity may have been underestimated. A significant rise in spike-specific TCR breadth and depth was observed after two AZD1222 doses relative to day 0 and relative to MenACWY recipients. In the small 56-69-year group, the increase in depth fell short of significance, most likely because of low power. Because no day 14 peak-response samples were available, repertoires were characterized only after the peak T cell response. Conclusions about previously exposed vaccinees were limited because only a handful of AZD1222 recipients were SARS-CoV-2 seropositive at baseline.

Sequences MGHDK (CDR1) and SYGVNS (CDR2) are obtained from the germline V gene. The junction carries 15 bases between V and J, which are trimmed by 6 bases and 7 bases respectively. Its CDR3 holds 14 amino acids, cysteine through phenylalanine. Just CDR3 DNA is preserved here, 42 bases in frame from base 1. In regard to this clone: The antigen it binds to is not known. Base-call qualities are not available, and no considerably larger clone is one nucleotide away.

The CDR3 regions of human TCRbeta chains were analyzed by immunosequencing. The authors' analysis ran thus. TCRs in the repertoires were compared against a reference library of SARS-CoV-2-specific TCRs that had been generated with the MIRA antigen-specificity platform. Breadth was defined as the fraction of unique TCRs that were SARS-CoV-2-associated. Depth was defined as the fraction of total T cells that were SARS-CoV-2-associated. Using the MIRA data, each spike-specific TCR was assigned both to the spike region to which the TCR was reactive and to a CD4 or CD8 class. Log10-transformed breadth and depth values were compared by one-way ANOVA with Sidak's multiple comparisons tests. Entries here come from immuneACCESS through TCRdb and include only in-frame sequences with V and J called. Some clones fail to appear in such tables; in the studies checked, an unresolved V gene covers under half of the shortfall, and the cause of the remainder is unknown. The D gene and trimming were derived from the DNA, and the V and J assignments and clone size from that table. In all, the sample holds 130,000 to 150,000 clones, and roughly 90% of those were seen once. The ten largest clones represent 1.5% to 2% of the sample.

The chain employs TRBV25-1 and TRBJ1-4, and TRBD1 may be the D gene, going by 6 matching bases. Sequencing used peripheral blood, obtained 28 days after the second AZD1222 dose. The receptor's source is an adult who received the AZD1222 COVID-19 vaccine. This receptor has the CDR3 CASREQGRREKLFF. The DNA sequence follows: TGTGCCAGCAGGGAACAGGGACGTCGTGAAAAACTGTTTTTT.